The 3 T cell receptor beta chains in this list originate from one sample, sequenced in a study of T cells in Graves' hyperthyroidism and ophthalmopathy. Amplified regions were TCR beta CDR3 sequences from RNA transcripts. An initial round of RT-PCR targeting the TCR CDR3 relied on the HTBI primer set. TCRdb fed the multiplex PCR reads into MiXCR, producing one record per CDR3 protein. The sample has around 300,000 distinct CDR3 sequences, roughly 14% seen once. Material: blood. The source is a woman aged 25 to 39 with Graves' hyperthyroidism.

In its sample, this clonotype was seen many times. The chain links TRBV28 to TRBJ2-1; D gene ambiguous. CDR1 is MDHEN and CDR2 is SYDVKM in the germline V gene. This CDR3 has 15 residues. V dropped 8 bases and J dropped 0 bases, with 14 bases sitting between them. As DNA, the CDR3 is TGTGCCAGCTGCCTTAGGGTCGGCTCCTACAATGAGCAGTTCTTC. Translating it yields CASCLRVGSYNEQFF.

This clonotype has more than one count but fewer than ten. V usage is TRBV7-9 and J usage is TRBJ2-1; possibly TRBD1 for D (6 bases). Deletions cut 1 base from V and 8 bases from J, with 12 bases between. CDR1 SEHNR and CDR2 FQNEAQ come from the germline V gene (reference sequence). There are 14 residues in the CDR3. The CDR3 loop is CASSLGGPWDEQFF. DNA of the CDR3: TGTGCCAGCAGCTTAGGGGGGCCATGGGATGAGCAGTTCTTC.

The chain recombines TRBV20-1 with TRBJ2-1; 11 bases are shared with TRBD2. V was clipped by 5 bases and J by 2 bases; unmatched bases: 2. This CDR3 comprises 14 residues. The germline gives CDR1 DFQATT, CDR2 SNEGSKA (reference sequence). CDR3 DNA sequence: TGCAGTGCTCCGGGACTAGCGGCCTACAATGAGCAGTTCTTC. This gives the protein CSAPGLAAYNEQFF.